Below, one TCR beta chain is given with its context. This specimen comes from a study of blood T cell repertoires in COVID-19. Study details: Some COVID-19 samples were acute and others convalescent; all came from the United States, Italy and Spain. From T cells, B-cell-depleted T cells, or PBMCs came the material, which was cDNA or gDNA.

Original handling: Estimates of nucleated cell counts were drawn from the amplification of reference gene primers. Sequencing was performed with immunoSEQ multiplex PCR; in TCRdb, only in-frame clones are kept and a portion is missing. For V, J and clone size, that table is used; D and trimming come from the DNA. In the table there are more than 95,000 clones, 55% to 70% of which are singletons. Germline lookup yields CDR1 MDHEN and CDR2 SYDVKM. This CDR3 has 16 residues. V was cut by 3 bases and J by 0 bases, with 15 bases left in between. J is TRBJ2-7 and V is TRBV28, with D perhaps TRBD1 (6 bases). This receptor was identified in a woman between 65 and 79 years old with acute or convalescent COVID-19. The specimen was peripheral blood. This CDR3 reads CASSFHLSGASYEQYF. CDR3 sequence (DNA): TGTGCCAGCAGTTTTCACTTGTCAGGGGCCTCCTACGAGCAGTACTTC.